These T cell receptor beta chains were read from a single sample in a study of neurological immune-mediated disorders. TCRdb processed the 5' RACE reads anew with MiXCR; each CDR3 protein has one entry. Of over 55,000 distinct CDR3 sequences detected, about 11% appear once; the ten largest clones hold less than 8.5%. The specimen sequenced was PBMCs. The receptors shown here come from a male donor with HTLV-1-associated myelopathy (HAM/TSP). Each CDR3 is given with its conserved first and last residue. A D gene is named only where the DNA matches it firmly. The size field reads how often the clone was seen (once, few, many) or a class if it is expanded.

14 TRBJ2-7 many TRBV18 NA CASSPRDKFYEQYF TGTGCCAGCTCACCCCGAGATAAGTTCTACGAGCAGTACTTC
17 TRBJ1-4 many TRBV10-3 TRBD1 CAISSGTGVGTNEKLFF TGTGCCATCAGTTCCGGGACAGGGGTCGGCACTAATGAAAAACTGTTTTTT
14 TRBJ2-3 few TRBV5-1 NA CASSFSESTDTQYF TGCGCCAGCAGCTTCAGCGAATCCACAGATACGCAGTATTTT
13 TRBJ2-7 many TRBV20-1 NA CSASGRGVYEQYF TGCAGTGCTAGCGGCAGGGGCGTCTACGAGCAGTACTTC
17 TRBJ2-7 many TRBV2 NA CASSISSYGGLRDEQYF TGTGCCAGCAGTATAAGCTCTTATGGAGGGCTGCGTGACGAGCAGTACTTC
15 TRBJ1-3 few TRBV18 TRBD1 CASSPDRGYGNTIYF TGTGCCAGCTCACCTGACAGGGGATATGGAAACACCATATATTTT
15 TRBJ2-7 many TRBV3-1 NA CASSLGDPGSYEQYF TGTGCCAGCAGCCTGGGGGACCCTGGCTCCTACGAGCAGTACTTC
15 TRBJ2-2 many TRBV3-1 NA CASSPPVPRAGELFF TGTGCCAGCAGCCCTCCGGTCCCCCGCGCCGGGGAGCTGTTTTTT
16 TRBJ1-1 many TRBV19 TRBD1 CASSIGINRGNTEAFF TGTGCCAGTAGTATCGGCATCAACAGGGGGAACACTGAAGCTTTCTTT
15 TRBJ2-7 many TRBV4-3 TRBD1 CASSRNRQGSYEQYF TGCGCCAGCAGCCGGAATCGACAGGGATCCTACGAGCAGTACTTC
15 TRBJ2-1 many TRBV5-1 TRBD1 CASSAGTGEQNEQFF TGCGCCAGCAGTGCCGGGACAGGGGAGCAAAATGAGCAGTTCTTC
13 TRBJ1-1 many TRBV4-1 NA CASSQGRNTEAFF TGCGCCAGCAGCCAAGGGCGGAACACTGAAGCTTTCTTT
15 TRBJ2-1 many TRBV5-1 NA CASSLAPGSYNEQFF TGCGCCAGCAGCTTGGCCCCAGGCTCCTACAATGAGCAGTTCTTC
13 TRBJ2-7 many TRBV20-1 NA CSAPGINSYEQYF TGCAGTGCTCCAGGGATTAACTCCTACGAGCAGTACTTC
15 TRBJ1-5 few TRBV5-1 NA CASSPLGGVSQPQHF TGCGCCAGCAGCCCCTTGGGGGGGGTCTCTCAGCCCCAGCATTTT
16 TRBJ2-1 many TRBV5-1 TRBD1 CASSLGPGQGRNEQFF TGCGCCAGCAGCTTGGGACCGGGACAGGGAAGGAATGAGCAGTTCTTC
18 TRBJ2-5 few TRBV29-1 TRBD1 CSVEAISGPGQSQETQYF TGCAGCGTTGAAGCCATCAGCGGACCGGGACAGAGCCAAGAGACCCAGTACTTC
13 TRBJ1-5 few TRBV20-1 NA CSVEGRDGQPQHF TGCAGTGTGGAGGGGCGCGACGGTCAGCCCCAGCATTTT
11 TRBJ1-1 many TRBV5-5 NA CASSSRDGSSF TGTGCCAGCAGCTCGCGGGACGGGTCTTCTTTT
15 TRBJ2-5 many TRBV6-5 TRBD1 CASSPGTGGQETQYF TGTGCCAGCAGTCCTGGGACAGGGGGACAAGAGACCCAGTACTTC
15 TRBJ1-1 many TRBV5-1 NA CASTLDPGVNTEAFF TGCGCCAGCACTTTAGACCCGGGAGTGAACACTGAAGCTTTCTTT